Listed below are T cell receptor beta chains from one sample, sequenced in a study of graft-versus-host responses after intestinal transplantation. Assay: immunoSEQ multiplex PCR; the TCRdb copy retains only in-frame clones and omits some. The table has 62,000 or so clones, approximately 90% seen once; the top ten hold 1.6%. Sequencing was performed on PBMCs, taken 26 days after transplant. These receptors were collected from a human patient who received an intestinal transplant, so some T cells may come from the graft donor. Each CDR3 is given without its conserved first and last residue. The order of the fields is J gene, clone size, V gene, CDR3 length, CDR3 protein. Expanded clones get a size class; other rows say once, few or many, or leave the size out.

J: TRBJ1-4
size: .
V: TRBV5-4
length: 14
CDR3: ASSLSGRWANEKLF

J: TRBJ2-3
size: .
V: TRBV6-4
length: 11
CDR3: ASSYGRADTQY

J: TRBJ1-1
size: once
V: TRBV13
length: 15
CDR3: ASSTNEGQGTNTEAF

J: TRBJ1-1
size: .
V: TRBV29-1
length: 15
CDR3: SVDSSGFRSLYTEAF

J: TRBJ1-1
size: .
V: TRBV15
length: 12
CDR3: ATNYGSGSVEAF

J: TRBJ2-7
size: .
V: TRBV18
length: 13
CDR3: ASSTRTSGSYEQY

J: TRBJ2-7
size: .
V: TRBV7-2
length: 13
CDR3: ASSSWTSGNYEQY

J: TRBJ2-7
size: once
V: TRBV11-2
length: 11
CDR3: ASSPPAIYEQY

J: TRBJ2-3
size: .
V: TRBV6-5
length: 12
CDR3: ASSLNRKSDTQY

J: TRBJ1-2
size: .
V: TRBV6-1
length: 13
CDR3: ASSGPTEDFYGYT

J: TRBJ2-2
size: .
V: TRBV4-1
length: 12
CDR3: ASSQDSGTGELF

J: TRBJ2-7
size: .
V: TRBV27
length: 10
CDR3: ASSRTGLEQY

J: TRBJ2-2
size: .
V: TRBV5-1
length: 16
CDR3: ASSLGDRGPTNTGELF

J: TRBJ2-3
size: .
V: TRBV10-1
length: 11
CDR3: ASGGGKGDTQY

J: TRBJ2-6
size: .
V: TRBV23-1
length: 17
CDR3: ASSQSGSTGGGGANVLT

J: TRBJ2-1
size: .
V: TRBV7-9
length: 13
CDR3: ASSPRLAGYNEQF

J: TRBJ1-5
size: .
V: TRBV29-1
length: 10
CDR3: SVGQINQPQH

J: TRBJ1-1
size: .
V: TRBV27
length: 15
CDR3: ASGGGTGVNPNTEAF

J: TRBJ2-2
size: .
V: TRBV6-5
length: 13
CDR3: ASSYQQGIAGELF

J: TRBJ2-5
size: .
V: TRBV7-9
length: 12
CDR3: ASSPPGGLETQY

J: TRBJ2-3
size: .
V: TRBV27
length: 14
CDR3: ASSPLPSTTTDTQY

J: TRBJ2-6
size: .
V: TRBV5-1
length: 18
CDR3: ASSFSLPGGRGSGANVLT

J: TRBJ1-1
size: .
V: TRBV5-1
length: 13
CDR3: ASSFSGTPNTEAF

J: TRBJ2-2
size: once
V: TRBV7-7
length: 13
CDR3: ASTFGQGNTGELF

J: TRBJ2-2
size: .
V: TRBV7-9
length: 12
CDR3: ASSPLRDTGELF

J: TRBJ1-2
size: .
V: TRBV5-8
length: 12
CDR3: ASSFQGTKDGYT

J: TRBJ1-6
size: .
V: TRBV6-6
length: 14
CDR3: ASSYLTGGGNSPLH

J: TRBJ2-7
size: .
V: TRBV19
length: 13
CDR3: ASSLGTLDYYEQY

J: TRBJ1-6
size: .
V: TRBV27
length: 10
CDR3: ASRTGYSPLH

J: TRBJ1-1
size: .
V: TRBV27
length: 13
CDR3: ASRDRAGGNTEAF

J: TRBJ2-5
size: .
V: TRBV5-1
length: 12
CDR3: ASSFLAGRETQY